The 18 T cell receptor beta chains below all came from one sample that was sequenced in a study of control samples from healthy donors and cancer patients. Produced via immunoSEQ multiplex PCR; TCRdb's table is partial and in-frame only. The sample has 120,000 or so clones, around 93% seen once. The sequenced material came from blood. These receptors were obtained from a man aged 18 to 29 in good health.

The chain is built from TRBV19 and TRBJ1-6; TRBD1 is a possible D gene (5 bases). The CDR3 is made up of 15 amino acids. CDR1 LNHDA and CDR2 SQIVND come from the germline V gene (reference sequence). Trimming took 3 bases from V and 6 from J, leaving 12 bases between them. CDR3 sequence: CASSIKEGRNSPLHF. The CDR3 nucleotides are TGTGCCAGTAGTATCAAGGAGGGACGTAATTCACCCCTCCACTTT.

This clone was found a few times. The chain uses TRBV5-4 and TRBJ1-5; 8 nucleotides align to TRBD1. J was trimmed by 4 bases and V by 2 bases; bases with no gene match: 5. This CDR3 region has 15 residues. The germline V gene encodes CDR1 SGHNT and CDR2 YYREEE (reference sequence). As DNA, the CDR3 is TGTGCCAGCAGCTTCGGGACAGGACGTAATCAGCCCCAGCATTTT. This codes for CASSFGTGRNQPQHF.

The count of this clone is one. The chain is built from TRBV11-1 and TRBJ1-4, with D perhaps matching TRBD1 (5 bases). The germline CDR1 and CDR2 sequences are SGHAT and FQDESV (reference sequence). CDR3 length equals 14 residues. Trimming removed 5 bases at V and 5 bases at J, with 12 bases between. The CDR3 loop reads CASSPGTINEKLFF. The DNA of the CDR3 is TGTGCCAGCAGCCCCGGGACGATCAATGAAAAACTGTTTTTT.

The chain combines TRBV30 with TRBJ1-2; TRBD1 matches at 8 bases. This CDR3 is built from 13 residues. Looked up from germline, CDR1 is GTSNPN and CDR2 is SVGIG (reference sequence). J lost 0 bases, V lost 8 bases, and 5 bases had no gene match. The CDR3 DNA follows: TGTGCCGGAAGGGACAGGACTAACTATGGCTACACCTTC. Translated: CAGRDRTNYGYTF.

This sequence joins TRBV18 and TRBJ2-5; D is ambiguous. Trimming removed 5 bases at V and 3 bases at J, with 7 bases between. Germline V gives CDR1 KGHSH, CDR2 LQKENI. The CDR3 covers 12 residues. This CDR3 reads CASSGQEETQYF. CDR3 coding DNA: TGTGCCAGCTCAGGTCAGGAAGAGACCCAGTACTTC. Looking up the rest from reference TRBV18 and TRBJ2-5 gives the full variable domain: NAGVMQNPRHLVRRRGQEARLRCSPMKGHSHVYWYRQLPEEGLKFMVYLQKENIIDESGMPKERFSAEFPKEGPSILRIQQVVRGDSAAYFCASSGQEETQYFGPGTRLLVL.

This chain joins TRBV18 and TRBJ2-1; D unclear. This CDR3 region has 16 residues. The ends were cut back, 6 bases at V and 0 bases at J, with 15 bases in the middle. Germline assignment: CDR1 KGHSH and CDR2 LQKENI. The CDR3 loop is CASSWVPRSSYNEQFF. The CDR3 DNA sequence: TGTGCCAGCTCTTGGGTCCCACGATCCTCCTACAATGAGCAGTTCTTC.

The V gene is TRBV6-6, the J gene TRBJ1-3; D possibly corresponds to TRBD1 (5 bases). Trimming shortened V by 3 bases and J by 0 bases, and 12 bases separated the two germline ends. CDR3 length: 16 amino acids. Germline values: CDR1 MNHNY, CDR2 SVGAGI (reference sequence). The CDR3 DNA follows: TGTGCCAGCAGTTATAGCGTGCAGGGCTCTGGAAACACCATATATTTT. It codes for CASSYSVQGSGNTIYF.

The gene calls are TRBV14 and TRBJ2-7; D remains ambiguous. Deletions cut 0 bases from V and 6 bases from J, with 12 bases between. CDR3 length: 14 amino acids. Per germline, CDR1 SGHDN and CDR2 FVKESK. CDR3 region: CASSQDRPPSEQYF. CDR3 coding DNA: TGTGCCAGCAGCCAAGATCGCCCGCCCAGCGAGCAGTACTTC.

The V gene is TRBV11-2, the J gene TRBJ1-2; D gene uncertain. The V gene lost 4 bases and the J gene lost 6 bases, with 15 bases spanning the gap. The CDR3 totals 14 residues. The germline CDR1 and CDR2 sequences are SGHAT and FQNNGV. The CDR3 DNA is TGTGCCAGCAGCTCCCTCGGGCGGTATGATGGCTACACCTTC. As protein: CASSSLGRYDGYTF.

The chain couples TRBV5-1 to TRBJ2-1; 11 bases line up with TRBD2. There are 15 residues in the CDR3. Per the germline V gene, CDR1 is SGHRS and CDR2 is YFSETQ. J lost 3 bases, V lost 2 bases, and 1 base had no gene match. The CDR3 is CASSLLAGDYNEQFF. In nucleotides, the CDR3 is TGCGCCAGCAGCTTACTAGCGGGGGACTACAATGAGCAGTTCTTC.

This chain connects TRBV30 to TRBJ1-4; the match to TRBD1 covers 8 bases. The V segment lost 1 base and the J segment 10 bases; nucleotides outside the gene matches: 8. This CDR3 contains 14 residues. CDR1 is GTSNPN and CDR2 is SVGIG in the germline V gene (reference sequence). The CDR3 loop is CAWSGGQVFRKLFF. CDR3 sequence (DNA): TGTGCCTGGAGTGGGGGACAGGTGTTTAGAAAACTGTTTTTT.

The chain combines TRBV6-6 with TRBJ1-4; D uncertain. The V gene lost 1 base and the J gene lost 3 bases, with 9 bases spanning the gap. The germline V gene encodes CDR1 MNHNY and CDR2 SVGAGI (reference sequence). The CDR3 spans 15 residues. DNA for the CDR3: TGTGCCAGCAGTTACTTGGGCATGGCTAATGAAAAACTGTTTTTT. Translation: CASSYLGMANEKLFF.

This clone was seen once. The chain recombines TRBV29-1 with TRBJ2-2, with a possible D match to TRBD2 (6 bases). The germline V gene has CDR1 SQVTM and CDR2 ANQGSEA. CDR3 size: 14 residues. V gave up 7 bases and J gave up 2 bases, with 14 bases separating them. The CDR3, as DNA: TGCAGCGCAGCCGGGACTCATAACACCGGGGAGCTGTTTTTT. Its translation: CSAAGTHNTGELFF.

The chain employs TRBV28 and TRBJ1-2; D possibly corresponds to TRBD1 (6 bases). The CDR3 runs to 13 residues. V lost 6 bases and J lost 4, with 12 bases in between. Germline V CDR1 and CDR2: MDHEN, SYDVKM. CDR3 sequence reads: CASSSDSVYGYTF. The CDR3 nucleotides are TGTGCCAGCAGCTCGGACAGCGTCTATGGCTACACCTTC.

This chain links TRBV20-1 with TRBJ2-5; D unresolved. The CDR3 contains 12 residues. Per germline, CDR1 DFQATT and CDR2 SNEGSKA (reference sequence). The ends were cut back, 3 bases at V and 0 bases at J, with 5 bases in the middle. DNA for the CDR3: TGCAGTGCTAGTAAAGACCAAGAGACCCAGTACTTC. Translated: CSASKDQETQYF.

Here the CDR3 reads CASSQGRGPARGGSYNEQFF. In nucleotides, the CDR3 is TGCGCCAGCAGCCAAGGTCGGGGGCCCGCTCGGGGAGGCTCCTACAATGAGCAGTTCTTC. V is TRBV4-1 and J is TRBJ2-1; D tentatively fits TRBD1 or TRBD2 (6 bases each). The CDR3 is 20 residues long. Germline lookup yields CDR1 MGHRA and CDR2 YSYEKL. Trimming stripped 1 base from V and 0 bases from J, with 22 bases between.

The chain combines TRBV19 with TRBJ1-1; D uncertain. Germline V lookup: CDR1 LNHDA, CDR2 SQIVND (reference sequence). V shed 3 bases and J shed 6 bases, with 20 bases lying between them. The CDR3 totals 16 residues. The CDR3 coding sequence is TGTGCCAGTAGTATTGGATTAAGTGGGGTGTTTTCTGAAGCTTTCTTT. Its protein product is CASSIGLSGVFSEAFF.

V is TRBV19 and J is TRBJ1-5, with 7 bases fitting TRBD1. The germline gives CDR1 LNHDA, CDR2 SQIVND (reference sequence). There are 13 residues in the CDR3. V lost 5 bases to trimming and J lost 5 bases; unmatched junction nucleotides: 3. In DNA form, the CDR3 reads TGTGCCAGTAGTCCCGACAGGGATCAGCCCCAGCATTTT. This sequence encodes CASSPDRDQPQHF.